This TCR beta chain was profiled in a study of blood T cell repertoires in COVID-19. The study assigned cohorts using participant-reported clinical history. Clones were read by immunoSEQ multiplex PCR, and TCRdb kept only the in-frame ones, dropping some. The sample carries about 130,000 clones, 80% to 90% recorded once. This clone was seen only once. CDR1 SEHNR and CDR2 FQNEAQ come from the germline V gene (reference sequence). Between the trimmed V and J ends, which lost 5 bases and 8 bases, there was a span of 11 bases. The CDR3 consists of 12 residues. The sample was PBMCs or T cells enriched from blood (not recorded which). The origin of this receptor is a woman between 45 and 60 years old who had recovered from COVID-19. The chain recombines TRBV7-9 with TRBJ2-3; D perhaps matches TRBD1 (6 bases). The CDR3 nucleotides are TGTGCCAGCAGCCCAGGGGTTGGTACGCAGTATTTT. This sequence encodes CASSPGVGTQYF.